Shown below are 24 T cell receptor beta chains from a single sample sequenced in a study of response to subunit inactivated influenza vaccine. MiXCR was run by TCRdb on the RT-PCR reads, yielding one entry per CDR3 protein. The sample has hundreds of thousands of distinct CDR3 sequences; roughly 20% are singletons. Source: PBMCs from blood, taken roughly 5 days after vaccination. The receptors shown here come from a man between 45 and 60 years old who received an inactivated influenza vaccine.

This clonotype was seen a handful of times. V usage is TRBV20-1 and J usage is TRBJ2-5; possibly TRBD2 for D (5 bases). Trimming removed 0 bases from V and 1 base from J, with 12 bases in between. CDR3 size: 15 residues. The germline V gene encodes CDR1 DFQATT and CDR2 SNEGSKA (reference sequence). The CDR3 sequence is CSARDPTTVQETQYF. CDR3 nucleotide sequence: TGCAGTGCTAGAGACCCGACTACCGTCCAAGAGACCCAGTACTTC.

The chain links TRBV7-2 to TRBJ2-3; 10 bases match TRBD1. V was clipped by 1 base and J by 5 bases; unmatched bases: 6. Germline V gives CDR1 SGHTA, CDR2 FQGNSA. CDR3 size: 16 residues. The CDR3 bases are TGTGCCAGCAGCTTAGGTTTCGGGACAGGGGTAGATACGCAGTATTTT. As protein: CASSLGFGTGVDTQYF.

The sample holds a few counts of this clonotype. Written as DNA, the CDR3 is TGTGCCAGCAGCCGCTCCGAGGGGAGCAATGAGCAGTTCTTC. As protein: CASSRSEGSNEQFF. This chain joins TRBV11-2 and TRBJ2-1, with D tentatively TRBD1 or TRBD2 (5 bases each). In germline, CDR1 is SGHAT, CDR2 FQNNGV. The CDR3 is 14 amino acids. V lost 5 bases to trimming and J lost 6 bases, with 14 bases between them. The entire variable domain, with the rest obtained from reference TRBV11-2 and TRBJ2-1, is as follows: EAGVAQSPRYKIIEKRQSVAFWCNPISGHATLYWYQQILGQGPKLLIQFQNNGVVDDSQLPKDRFSAERLKGVDSTLKIQPAKLEDSAVYLCASSRSEGSNEQFFGPGTRLTVL.

V is TRBV7-3 and J is TRBJ1-6; 8 nucleotides line up with TRBD1. Losses at the gene ends were 4 bases for V and 9 bases for J; bases not matched to a gene: 2. Germline-derived CDR1 and CDR2 are SGHTA and FQGTGA. The CDR3 consists of 13 residues. In DNA, the CDR3 is TGTGCCAGCAGCTCGGACAGGGCTTCACCCCTCCACTTT. Translated, it gives CASSSDRASPLHF.

The V call is TRBV29-1, the J call TRBJ2-7; 10 positions match TRBD1. The CDR3 runs to 14 residues. Germline V gene lookup returns CDR1 SQVTM and CDR2 ANQGSEA. The J segment lost 3 bases and the V segment lost 8 bases, leaving 10 bases of the junction unmatched. The DNA of the CDR3 is TGCAGCTTTACTACATGGACAGGGGGCTACGAGCAGTACTTC. Its translation: CSFTTWTGGYEQYF.

There are a few counts of this clonotype. The chain joins TRBV3-1 to TRBJ1-4; D not certain. V gave up 4 bases and J gave up 6 bases, with 9 bases separating them. Germline CDR1 and CDR2: LGHDT and YNNKEL (reference sequence). The CDR3 sequence is 13 residues long. CDR3 loop: CASSLRWDEKLFF. The CDR3 bases are TGTGCCAGCAGCCTAAGATGGGATGAAAAACTGTTTTTT.

The rearrangement joins TRBV3-1 to TRBJ2-7; 12 positions agree with TRBD2. CDR3 length: 14 amino acids. Germline V gene data show CDR1 as LGHDT and CDR2 as YNNKEL (reference sequence). Unmatched junction bases numbered 5, after V lost 5 bases and J lost 6 bases. The CDR3 sequence: CASSYGLAGTEQYF. CDR3 in DNA: TGTGCCAGCAGCTACGGACTAGCGGGAACCGAGCAGTACTTC.

The rearrangement links TRBV7-2 to TRBJ2-7, with a possible D match to TRBD2 (6 bases). CDR1 SGHTA and CDR2 FQGNSA come from the germline V gene. The ends were cut back, 2 bases at V and 3 bases at J, with 17 bases in the middle. There are 16 residues in the CDR3. The CDR3 DNA sequence: TGTGCCAGCAGCTTATCGGCTGGAGGGAGTAACTACGAGCAGTACTTC. This codes for CASSLSAGGSNYEQYF.

In this sample, this clonotype turned up many times. The chain couples TRBV12-3 or TRBV12-4 to TRBJ1-2; no firm D call. The CDR3 loop spans 11 amino acids. Trimming left V 3 bases short and J 4 bases short, with 3 bases between. For the CDR3, the DNA is TGTGCCAGCAGTTTCCTCTATGGCTACACCTTC. Its translation: CASSFLYGYTF.

This rearrangement joins TRBV20-1 to TRBJ2-7; 7 bases fit TRBD2. V dropped 6 bases and J dropped 1; count of bases not matched to a gene: 18. Germline V gene data show CDR1 as DFQATT and CDR2 as SNEGSKA (reference sequence). CDR3 length: 17 amino acids. Here the CDR3 DNA reads TGCAGTGCGCCGGGGTCGCGCGGGAGCGGCGATTCCTACGAGCAGTACTTC. Translating gives CSAPGSRGSGDSYEQYF.

CDR3 DNA sequence: TGCGCCAGCAGCCAAACTACAAGGGCTGAAGCTTTCTTT. As protein: CASSQTTRAEAFF. The chain recombines TRBV4-3 with TRBJ1-1; no firm D call. The CDR3 sequence is 13 residues long. V was shortened by 2 bases and J by 6 bases, with 10 bases between the two germline ends. Germline V gene data show CDR1 as LGHNA and CDR2 as YSLEER.

V and J are TRBV5-1 and TRBJ1-6; no clear D. In germline, CDR1 is SGHRS, CDR2 YFSETQ. The CDR3 spans 13 residues. The ends were cut back, 0 bases at V and 5 bases at J, with 3 bases in the middle. The CDR3 bases are TGCGCCAGCAGCTTGGAGGATAATTCACCCCTCCACTTT. Protein sequence: CASSLEDNSPLHF.

This clonotype was seen a handful of times. The V and J genes are TRBV6-2 or TRBV6-3 and TRBJ1-1; TRBD1 agrees at 8 bases. Germline V gene lookup returns CDR1 MNHEY and CDR2 SVGEGT. The CDR3 runs 15 residues. V was pared by 4 bases and J by 6 bases, with 10 bases of the junction left unmatched. The CDR3 region has the DNA TGTGCCAGCAGTTTTCCCGGACAGGGAAGAGCTGAAGCTTTCTTT. It yields the protein CASSFPGQGRAEAFF.

This clonotype was counted only a few times. The rearrangement uses TRBV2 and TRBJ2-1, with TRBD1 matching over 9 bases. Trimming at V came to 6 bases and at J to 4 bases, leaving 4 bases not matched to a gene. The CDR3 is 14 amino acids. Per the germline V gene, CDR1 is SNHLY and CDR2 is FYNNEI. The CDR3 protein is CASRLDRGYNEQFF. In nucleotides, the CDR3 is TGTGCCAGCAGATTGGACAGGGGATACAATGAGCAGTTCTTC.

This clonotype was picked up a small number of times. The chain carries TRBV5-5 and TRBJ1-1, with D possibly matching TRBD1 (5 bases). This CDR3 comprises 15 residues. Germline V gives CDR1 SGHKS, CDR2 YYEKEE (reference sequence). Trimming took off 0 bases at V and 0 bases at J, with 9 bases between the two ends. CDR3 sequence (DNA): TGTGCCAGCAGCTTGGTGGGGGAAATGAACACTGAAGCTTTCTTT. This codes for CASSLVGEMNTEAFF.

This clonotype was counted a few times. The rearrangement uses TRBV5-1 and TRBJ2-7, with D possibly matching TRBD2 (5 bases). The CDR3 extends over 17 amino acids. Trimming took 4 bases from V and 4 from J, leaving 24 bases between them. Germline V gene lookup returns CDR1 SGHRS and CDR2 YFSETQ. The CDR3 coding sequence is TGCGCCAGCAGCCTACCGCAAAGCGGAGGCTCATCATACGAGCAGTACTTC. Its translation: CASSLPQSGGSSYEQYF.

The chain couples TRBV11-2 to TRBJ2-7; D uncertain. Trimming cost V 0 bases and J 2 bases, with 11 bases left between them. The CDR3 runs to 15 residues. Germline V gives CDR1 SGHAT, CDR2 FQNNGV. The CDR3 here is CASSLDDGETYEQYF. The CDR3 DNA reads as TGTGCCAGCAGCTTAGATGACGGCGAGACCTACGAGCAGTACTTC. Full variable domain (remainder filled in from reference TRBV11-2 and TRBJ2-7): EAGVAQSPRYKIIEKRQSVAFWCNPISGHATLYWYQQILGQGPKLLIQFQNNGVVDDSQLPKDRFSAERLKGVDSTLKIQPAKLEDSAVYLCASSLDDGETYEQYFGPGTRLTVT.

This clonotype was seen more than once but under ten times. This chain joins TRBV10-3 and TRBJ2-5, with TRBD1 matching over 7 bases. Germline CDR1 ENHRY, CDR2 SYGVKD. Germline trimming cut 5 bases from V and 3 bases from J; bases unmatched to any gene: 3. The CDR3 runs to 13 residues. CDR3 region: CAISNGQEETQYF. In nucleotides, the CDR3 is TGTGCCATCAGTAACGGACAGGAAGAGACCCAGTACTTC.

The V gene is TRBV12-3 or TRBV12-4, the J gene TRBJ2-5; 7 nucleotides match TRBD1. Losses at the gene ends were 3 bases for V and 1 base for J; bases not matched to a gene: 5. The CDR3 sequence is 15 residues long. CDR3 region: CASSLSAGGQETQYF. CDR3 DNA sequence: TGTGCCAGCAGTTTGTCAGCAGGGGGCCAAGAGACCCAGTACTTC.

CDR3 sequence reads: CSAIRTILTDTQYF. For the CDR3, the DNA is TGCAGTGCTATACGGACTATTCTCACAGATACGCAGTATTTT. This rearrangement joins TRBV20-1 to TRBJ2-3, with TRBD2 as a possible D gene (6 bases). Trimming took 4 bases from V and 2 from J, leaving 13 bases between them. The CDR3 is made up of 14 amino acids. The germline V gene encodes CDR1 DFQATT and CDR2 SNEGSKA (reference sequence).

This clonotype was counted between two and nine times. The chain joins TRBV4-1 to TRBJ2-7, with TRBD1 matching over 7 bases. The CDR3 has 14 amino acids. J was trimmed by 2 bases and V by 5 bases; bases with no gene match: 6. CDR1 and CDR2 from the germline V gene are MGHRA and YSYEKL. The CDR3 sequence: CASSMDRPTYEQYF. DNA for the CDR3: TGCGCCAGCAGCATGGACAGGCCAACCTACGAGCAGTACTTC.

The rearrangement uses TRBV19 and TRBJ1-2, with a possible D match to TRBD1 (5 bases). V gave up 5 bases and J gave up 0 bases, with 16 bases separating them. Germline CDR1 reads LNHDA; CDR2 reads SQIVND (reference sequence). The CDR3 is 16 amino acids. The CDR3 region has the DNA TGTGCCAGTAGTCGGGATCAGCAGACAGCTAACTATGGCTACACCTTC. Translating it yields CASSRDQQTANYGYTF.

This clonotype occurred a few times. V gene TRBV12-3 or TRBV12-4 combines with J gene TRBJ2-3, with 12 bases matching TRBD2. The ends lost 5 bases at V and 6 bases at J; junction bases unmatched: 6. This CDR3 has 15 residues. CDR3 sequence (DNA): TGTGCCAGCAGTCGACTAGCGGGGGCATTGGATACGCAGTATTTT. Encoded protein: CASSRLAGALDTQYF.

The chain couples TRBV6-1 to TRBJ2-3; D is perhaps TRBD1 (7 bases). V lost 3 bases and J lost 2, with 15 bases in between. Germline V gene sequence: CDR1 MNHNS, CDR2 SASEGT. The CDR3 is 16 residues long. CDR3 in amino acids: CASSDGGQTITDTQYF. DNA of the CDR3: TGTGCCAGCAGTGACGGGGGACAGACCATCACAGATACGCAGTATTTT.